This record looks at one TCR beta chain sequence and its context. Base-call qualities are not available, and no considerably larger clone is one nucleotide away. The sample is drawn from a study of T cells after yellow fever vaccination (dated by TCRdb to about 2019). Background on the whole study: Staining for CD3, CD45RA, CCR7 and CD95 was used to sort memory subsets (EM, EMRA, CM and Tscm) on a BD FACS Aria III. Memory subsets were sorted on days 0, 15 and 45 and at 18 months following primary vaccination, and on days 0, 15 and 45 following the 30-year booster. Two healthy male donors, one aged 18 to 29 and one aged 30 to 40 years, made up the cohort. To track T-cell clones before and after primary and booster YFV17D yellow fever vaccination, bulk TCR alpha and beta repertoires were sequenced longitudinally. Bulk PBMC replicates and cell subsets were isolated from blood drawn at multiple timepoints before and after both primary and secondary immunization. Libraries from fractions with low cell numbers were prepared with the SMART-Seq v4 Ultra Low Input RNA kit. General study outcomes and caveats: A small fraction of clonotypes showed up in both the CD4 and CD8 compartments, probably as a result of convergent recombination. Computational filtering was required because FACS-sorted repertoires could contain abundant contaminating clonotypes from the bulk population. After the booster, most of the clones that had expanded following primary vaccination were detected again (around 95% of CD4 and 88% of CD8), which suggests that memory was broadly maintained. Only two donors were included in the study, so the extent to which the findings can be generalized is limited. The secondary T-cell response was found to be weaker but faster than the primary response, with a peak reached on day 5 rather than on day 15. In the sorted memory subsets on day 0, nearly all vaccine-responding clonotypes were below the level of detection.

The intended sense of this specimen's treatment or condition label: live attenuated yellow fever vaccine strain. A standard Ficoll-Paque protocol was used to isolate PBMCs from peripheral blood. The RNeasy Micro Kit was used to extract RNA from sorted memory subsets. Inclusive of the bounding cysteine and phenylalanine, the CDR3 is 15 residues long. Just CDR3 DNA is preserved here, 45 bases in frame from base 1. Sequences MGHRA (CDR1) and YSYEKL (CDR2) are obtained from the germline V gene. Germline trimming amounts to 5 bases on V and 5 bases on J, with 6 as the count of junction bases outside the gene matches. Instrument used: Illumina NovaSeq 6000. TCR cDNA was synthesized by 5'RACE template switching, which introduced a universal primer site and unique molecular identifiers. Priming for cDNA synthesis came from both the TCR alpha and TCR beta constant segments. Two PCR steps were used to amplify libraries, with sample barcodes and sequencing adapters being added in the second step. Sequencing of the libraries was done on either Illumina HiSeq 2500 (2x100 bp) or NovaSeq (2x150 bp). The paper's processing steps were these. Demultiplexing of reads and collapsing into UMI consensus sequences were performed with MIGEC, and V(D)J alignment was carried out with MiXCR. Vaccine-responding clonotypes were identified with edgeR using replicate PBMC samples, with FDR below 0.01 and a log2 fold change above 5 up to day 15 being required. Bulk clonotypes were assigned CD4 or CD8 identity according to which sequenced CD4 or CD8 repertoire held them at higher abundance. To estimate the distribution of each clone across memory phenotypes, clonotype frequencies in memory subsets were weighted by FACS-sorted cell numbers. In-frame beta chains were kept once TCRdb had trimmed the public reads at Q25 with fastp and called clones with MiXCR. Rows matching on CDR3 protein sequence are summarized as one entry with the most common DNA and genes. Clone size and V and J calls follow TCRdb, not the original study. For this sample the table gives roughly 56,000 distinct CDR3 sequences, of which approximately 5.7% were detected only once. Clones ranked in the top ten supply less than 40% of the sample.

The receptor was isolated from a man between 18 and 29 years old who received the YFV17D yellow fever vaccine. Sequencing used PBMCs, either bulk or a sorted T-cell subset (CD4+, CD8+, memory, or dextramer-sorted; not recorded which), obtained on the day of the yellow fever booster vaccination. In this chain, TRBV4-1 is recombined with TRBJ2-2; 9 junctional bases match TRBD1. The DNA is TGCGCCAGCAGCAGCCGACAGGGGGAAACCGGGGAGCTGTTTTTT. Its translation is CASSSRQGETGELFF.